Listed here are 22 T cell receptor beta chains from one sample, sequenced in a study of cytomegalovirus exposure and HLA in healthy donors. Vbeta (60) and Jbeta (13) primers were used in the PCR. TCRdb's table, derived via immunoSEQ multiplex PCR, lists solely in-frame clones and lacks some. The table includes about 200,000 clones, approximately 85% detected once. The source material was PBMCs. These receptor sequences come from a woman in her forties or fifties in good health and CMV-seropositive.

The CDR3 region has the DNA TGTGCCAGCAGCCAAGATGGGACAGCTGGGGCCAACGTCCTGACTTTC. It yields the protein CASSQDGTAGANVLTF. The chain links TRBV4-2 to TRBJ2-6, with 7 bases that match TRBD1. Trimming cost V 0 bases and J 2 bases; bases outside gene matches: 1. Germline V gives CDR1 LGHNA, CDR2 YNFKEQ. This CDR3 spans 16 amino acids.

The chain couples TRBV19 to TRBJ1-5, with a weak D call TRBD1 (6 bases). The CDR3 spans 13 residues. CDR1 LNHDA and CDR2 SQIVND come from the germline V gene (reference sequence). This chain's CDR3 is CASGTNSNQPQHF. CDR3 DNA: TGTGCTTCGGGGACAAATAGCAATCAGCCCCAGCATTTT.

The chain is built from TRBV14 and TRBJ2-5; D is undetermined. Germline V CDR1 and CDR2: SGHDN, FVKESK. V was clipped by 2 bases and J by 8 bases, with 6 bases between them. The CDR3 has 11 residues. The CDR3 DNA is TGTGCCAGCAGCCAAAGAACAACCCAGTACTTC. This codes for CASSQRTTQYF.

This clone was detected a few times. The gene calls are TRBV5-1 and TRBJ2-1, with 7 positions matching TRBD2. The CDR3 has 15 residues. Germline CDR1 SGHRS, CDR2 YFSETQ. The ends lost 4 bases at V and 1 base at J; junction bases unmatched: 5. In nucleotides, the CDR3 is TGCGCCAGCAGCACCACTAGCGCGTCCTACAATGAGCAGTTCTTC. This encodes CASSTTSASYNEQFF.

This clone was picked up one time. The CDR3 spells CASSPGQGTGDEQFF. For the CDR3, the DNA is TGTGCCAGCAGCCCCGGACAGGGGACTGGAGATGAGCAGTTCTTC. The chain joins TRBV9 to TRBJ2-1; 9 nucleotides match TRBD1. The CDR3 consists of 15 residues. Trimming cost V 4 bases and J 8 bases; bases outside gene matches: 10. The germline gives CDR1 SGDLS, CDR2 YYNGEE.

This clone was counted a single time. The V call is TRBV28, the J call TRBJ2-6; 7 bases map to TRBD1. This CDR3 has 14 amino acids. V trimming: 6 bases; J trimming: 10 bases; junction bases outside the gene matches: 9. Germline CDR1 MDHEN, CDR2 SYDVKM. The CDR3 DNA reads TGTGCCAGCAGCATCGGGACAGACGTTAACGTCCTGACTTTC. Translation gives CASSIGTDVNVLTF.

V gene TRBV7-2 combines with J gene TRBJ2-1, with 8 bases aligning to TRBD1. V lost 4 bases and J lost 1; bases outside the gene matches: 9. This CDR3 has 17 residues. Germline loops: CDR1 SGHTA, CDR2 FQGNSA. CDR3 residues: CASSSGQGRLSYNEQFF. DNA for the CDR3: TGTGCCAGCAGCTCAGGACAGGGCCGCCTTTCCTACAATGAGCAGTTCTTC.

The V call is TRBV5-1, the J call TRBJ2-1; 9 nucleotides match TRBD1. The CDR3 sequence is 15 residues long. Germline CDR1 SGHRS, CDR2 YFSETQ. V trimming: 0 bases; J trimming: 4 bases; junction bases outside the gene matches: 2. CDR3 sequence (DNA): TGCGCCAGCAGCTTGGAACAGGGGGCTTACAATGAGCAGTTCTTC. Translating it yields CASSLEQGAYNEQFF.

On this clone itself: Its ends do not fully match the called genes, so a read error is possible. The chain joins TRBV19 to TRBJ2-6; 8 bases are shared with TRBD2. Germline V gene lookup returns CDR1 LNHDA and CDR2 SQIVND (reference sequence). This CDR3 comprises 14 residues. CDR3 sequence reads: CASSFGAGANGLTF. DNA of the CDR3: TGTGCCAGTAGTTTCGGAGCGGGGGCCAACGGCCTGACTTTC.

This clone appeared a single time. The chain uses TRBV6-1 and TRBJ1-1; the D is unclear. V dropped 5 bases and J dropped 4 bases, with 17 bases sitting between them. Germline assignment: CDR1 MNHNS and CDR2 SASEGT. The CDR3 has 15 residues. The CDR3 loop is CASSRPGSGPTEAFF. CDR3 bases: TGTGCCAGCAGTCGACCGGGGTCTGGGCCCACTGAAGCTTTCTTT.

The chain links TRBV7-3 to TRBJ2-2, with unresolved D. The CDR3 consists of 12 residues. Trimming left V 6 bases short and J 6 bases short, with 8 bases between. Germline-derived CDR1 and CDR2 are SGHTA and FQGTGA. The CDR3: CASSRRSGELFF. The DNA for the CDR3 is TGTGCCAGCAGTCGGAGATCCGGGGAGCTGTTTTTT.

This clone has only a few counts. The J gene is TRBJ2-7, the V gene TRBV6-5; D might be TRBD1 (6 bases). CDR1 is MNHEY and CDR2 is SVGAGI in the germline V gene. Trimming cost V 5 bases and J 6 bases, with 11 bases left between them. The CDR3 has 12 amino acids. In DNA, the CDR3 is TGTGCCAGCAGTAGAATGGACAGCGAGCAGTACTTC. Its translation: CASSRMDSEQYF.

For the CDR3, the DNA is TGTGCCAGCAGTTTATTTGGGACAGGGAGGGAAAAACTGTTTTTT. This translates into CASSLFGTGREKLFF. The chain is built from TRBV28 and TRBJ1-4; 9 nucleotides agree with TRBD1. CDR1 and CDR2 (germline): MDHEN, SYDVKM. V shed 1 base and J 8 bases; nucleotides not matched to a gene: 5. This CDR3 contains 15 residues. The variable domain in full, with the rest retrieved from reference TRBV28 and TRBJ1-4, is DVKVTQSSRYLVKRTGEKVFLECVQDMDHENMFWYRQDPGLGLRLIYFSYDVKMKEKGDIPEGYSVSREKKERFSLILESASTNQTSMYLCASSLFGTGREKLFFGSGTQLSVL.

The chain recombines TRBV6-5 with TRBJ2-6, with D tentatively TRBD2 (5 bases). The germline V gene encodes CDR1 MNHEY and CDR2 SVGAGI. The V gene lost 2 bases and the J gene lost 13 bases, with 21 bases spanning the gap. The CDR3 is 16 residues long. This chain's CDR3 is CASSYRPGSSLPVLTF. CDR3 in DNA: TGTGCCAGCAGTTACCGCCCGGGGAGCTCCCTCCCGGTCCTGACTTTC.

The V and J genes are TRBV28 and TRBJ2-3, with a tentative D call TRBD1 (6 bases). The CDR3 is made up of 12 amino acids. V was clipped by 6 bases and J by 5 bases, with 9 bases between them. Germline loops: CDR1 MDHEN, CDR2 SYDVKM. CDR3 in amino acids: CASRGQRDTQYF. The CDR3 coding sequence is TGTGCCAGCAGAGGACAGCGAGATACGCAGTATTTT.

CDR3 loop: CASSPGQGASETQYF. CDR3 coding DNA: TGTGCCAGTAGTCCCGGACAGGGGGCATCAGAGACCCAGTACTTC. The V and J genes are TRBV19 and TRBJ2-5; 11 bases align to TRBD1. Germline CDR1 and CDR2: LNHDA and SQIVND (reference sequence). The CDR3 has 15 amino acids. V lost 5 bases, J lost 4 bases, and 6 bases stayed unmatched.

The chain links TRBV4-2 to TRBJ1-2; a weak D match, TRBD1 (5 bases). V was trimmed by 4 bases and J by 4 bases, leaving 19 bases between them. CDR3 length: 16 amino acids. The V gene's germline CDR1 is LGHNA and CDR2 YNFKEQ. The CDR3 spells CASSLPGGPLLYGYTF. DNA for the CDR3: TGTGCCAGCAGCCTCCCCGGGGGACCGCTACTCTATGGCTACACCTTC.

CDR3 DNA sequence: TGTGCCAGCCTAGACAGGACAAATCAGCCCCAGCATTTT. It encodes CASLDRTNQPQHF. V and J are TRBV28 and TRBJ1-5; tentatively, D is TRBD1 (6 bases). Germline CDR1 and CDR2: MDHEN and SYDVKM. The CDR3 has 13 amino acids. V shed 8 bases and J shed 4 bases, with 12 bases lying between them.

V gene TRBV27 combines with J gene TRBJ1-6; TRBD1 might be the D (5 bases). The germline gives CDR1 MNHEY, CDR2 SMNVEV (reference sequence). Trimming pared 3 bases from V and 7 bases from J, leaving 19 bases between. This CDR3 region has 17 residues. For the CDR3, the DNA is TGTGCCAGCAGTTTTGCCACAGGAGGGGCCGACAATTCACCCCTCCACTTT. Translation gives CASSFATGGADNSPLHF.

The rearrangement uses TRBV7-2 and TRBJ2-5; 8 nucleotides agree with TRBD2. The V and J ends lost 4 bases and 9 bases, in that order; junction bases with no gene match: 7. This CDR3 spans 13 amino acids. The V gene's germline CDR1 is SGHTA and CDR2 FQGNSA. The chain's CDR3 is CASSSGTRLSQYF. CDR3 nucleotide sequence: TGTGCCAGCAGCTCCGGGACTAGACTGTCCCAGTACTTC.

The rearrangement uses TRBV7-2 and TRBJ2-5, with TRBD2 identical over 7 bases. CDR1 is SGHTA, CDR2 FQGNSA, per germline. Germline trimming cut 1 base from V and 2 bases from J; bases unmatched to any gene: 7. The CDR3 has 16 amino acids. The CDR3 region is CASSLDPASGQETQYF. The CDR3 coding sequence is TGTGCCAGCAGCTTAGATCCTGCTAGCGGACAAGAGACCCAGTACTTC.

The chain couples TRBV5-1 to TRBJ2-2; D is perhaps TRBD2 (7 bases). CDR3 size: 17 residues. The V gene lost 2 bases and the J gene lost 3 bases, with 17 bases spanning the gap. Germline lookup yields CDR1 SGHRS and CDR2 YFSETQ. The CDR3 region is CASSLVGGAYDTGELFF. For the CDR3, the DNA is TGCGCCAGCAGCTTAGTAGGGGGGGCGTATGACACCGGGGAGCTGTTTTTT.